Listed below are T cell receptor beta chains from one sample, sequenced in a study of T cell responses to AZD1222 COVID-19 vaccine. Method: immunoSEQ multiplex PCR; TCRdb's copy keeps in-frame clones and lacks some. This table holds some 150,000 clones, 87% found once. The specimen was peripheral blood, collected 28 days after the second AZD1222 dose. These receptors originate from an adult who received the AZD1222 COVID-19 vaccine. Each CDR3 is given without its conserved first and last residue. D genes are given only for firm matches.

TRBV19 | TRBD2 | ASSGTAAGEETQY
TRBV5-4 | TRBD1 | ASSPGDRATEAF
TRBV9 | TRBD2 | ASSVEAGGPETQY
TRBV6-5 | TRBD1 | ASSKSTGQDTIY
TRBV28 | TRBD1 | ASSLGTVLSHPPPHSNTEAF
TRBV11-2 | TRBD1 | ASSVRGIQQF
TRBV5-1 | TRBD2 | ASSNYPAGVSYNEQF
TRBV15 | . | ATSSASPLNYGYT
TRBV5-1 | . | ASSRDRSSYEQY
TRBV5-6 | TRBD1 | ASSSGQGYSNQPQH
TRBV28 | TRBD2 | ASRKLAGYNEQF
TRBV7-3 | TRBD2 | ASSLGTSTQF
TRBV7-2 | TRBD2 | ASSLRLAGAYEQY
TRBV6-6 | TRBD1 | ASTLSGTGFYEQY
TRBV4-1 | TRBD1 | ASSQGRQGGTGELF
TRBV28 | . | ASIGQGSGTGYYEQY
TRBV5-4 | . | ASSLASASSYEQY
TRBV28 | TRBD2 | ATLERTSLGGEQF
TRBV27 | TRBD1 | ASRDRANQPQH
TRBV25-1 | . | ASSRTGSGNTIY
TRBV27 | TRBD2 | ASQTSGSYEQF
TRBV2 | . | ASSPGLDTQY
TRBV28 | . | ASSTGQETQY
TRBV5-6 | . | ASSLYNEQF
TRBV30 | . | AWSVQVARGGNEQF
TRBV24-1 | TRBD1 | ATSRTGSYEQY
TRBV28 | . | ASSGPYRVEAF
TRBV5-1 | TRBD1 | ASSETGTTEAF
TRBV6-5 | . | ASQQIAGAGNTIY
TRBV11-2 | . | ASSRMSGGGGPAF
TRBV7-8 | . | ASSPRGYEQF
TRBV7-2 | TRBD2 | ASSPGLAGTYQETQY
TRBV2 | . | ASSEKGNTDTQY
TRBV4-3 | . | ASSQVVGSDTQY
TRBV4-1 | TRBD2 | ASSQRLAGGTYNEQF
TRBV6-2/TRBV6-3 | TRBD2 | ASSYVAGTDTQY
TRBV9 | . | ASSVGNRPNTEAF
TRBV18 | . | ASSPTSSFDEKLF
TRBV28 | . | ASRGGSGGNQPQH
TRBV15 | . | ATSRGSTYNEQF
TRBV5-1 | TRBD1 | ASSPRWDSSYEQY
TRBV11-2 | . | ASSLDGSGSYEQY
TRBV30 | TRBD1 | AWSGETGMNQPQH
TRBV29-1 | . | RIALRDTQY
TRBV24-1 | TRBD2 | ATSAPRGSGSGSYEQY
TRBV3-1/TRBV3-2 | . | ASSHGTGELF
TRBV18 | . | ASSPETINQPQH
TRBV14 | . | ASSQFPGDTQY
TRBV11-2 | . | ASSPTDTQY
TRBV7-2 | TRBD1 | ASSHRQGSDEQY
TRBV28 | . | ASSGKGRPYEQY
TRBV28 | . | ASSLVGRRGEQY
TRBV7-2 | . | ASSPRQYPNGYT
TRBV6-2/TRBV6-3 | TRBD1 | ASSYSDRDNDEQY